This entry describes one TCR beta chain. There are many counts of this clonotype. Its antigen is currently not known. No base quality information exists; no much larger clone differs at one position. This record belongs to a study of CD8+CD57+ T cells in acquired aplastic anemia (dated by TCRdb to the late 2010s). Describing the broader study: A mean of 3.2 ug of DNA, ranging from roughly 0.17 to 30 ug, was extracted from sorted CD4+ and CD8+ cells. A CD8+CD57+ expansion meant a frequency higher than the mean frequency seen in healthy subjects.

Expansion of CD8+CD57+ cells had been shown by flow cytometry in the patients chosen for sequencing. Every patient had severe acquired aplastic anemia, diagnosed using the International Study of Aplastic Anemia and Agranulocytosis and Camitta criteria. Patients had received no therapy at the time of blood sampling. In the study, sorted CD4+ and CD8+ blood T cells from patients with severe aplastic anemia and from healthy subjects underwent deep sequencing of TCR repertoires. Patients were enrolled in the USA under clinicaltrials.gov protocols 00001620, 01623167, 00001397, 00071045, 00081523 and 00961064. Ficoll-Paque density gradient centrifugation was used to isolate peripheral blood mononuclear cells. Before DNA extraction, CD4+ and CD8+ T cells were sorted by FACS or by magnetic beads. V is cut back by 1 base and J by 0 bases, with 4 bases in the junction unmatched. The germline V gene gives CDR1 as SGHDN and CDR2 as FVKESK. CDR3 length: 16 amino acids, cysteine to phenylalanine. Solely the CDR3 DNA is kept, with 48 bases framed from the first base.

Genomic DNA was used as template for profiling of TCR beta VDJ combinations and CDR3 sequences. TCR repertoire sequencing was run on an Illumina HiSeq 2000. The original pipeline was this. Repertoires were assessed using TRBV/TRBJ rearrangement plots, CDR3 size and DJ length profiles, and Simpson's diversity index. Whichever DNA sequence was most abundant in the deep sequencing data was defined as the immunodominant clone. CDR3 amino acid sequences were checked for sharing across subjects and were also compared against the VDJdb database and published repertoires. In-frame beta chains were kept once TCRdb had trimmed the public reads at Q25 with fastp and called clones with MiXCR. Here each entry gathers all rows of one CDR3 protein and keeps the most common genes and DNA. TCRdb's processing, not the authors', yielded these V and J calls. The sample yields over 250,000 distinct CDR3 sequences; approximately 58% were counted once. Under 1.5% of the sample lies in the top ten.

Beyond this particular receptor, the publication reports: Roughly 30 CD8+ CDR3 sequences were found to be shared between patients and controls, but these sequences appeared to be highly expressed in patients and within the immunodominant clones of the patients. Patients and healthy controls showed no significant difference in CD8+ Simpson's diversity (P=0.060).

This receptor was obtained from a human donor with aplastic anemia. The sample was sorted CD4+, CD8+, or CD8+CD57+ T cells (not recorded which) from PBMCs. The rearranged chain carries TRBV14 and TRBJ2-3; 7 nucleotides in the junction match TRBD1. The DNA sequence follows: TGTGCCAGCAGCCAAGGAAAGGGACAGAGCACAGATACGCAGTATTTT. This encodes CASSQGKGQSTDTQYF.